These 7 T cell receptor beta chains were all obtained from the same sample, sequenced in a study of siplizumab effects on memory and regulatory T cells. Libraries were prepared by immunoSEQ multiplex PCR; TCRdb keeps only in-frame clonotypes and omits some of them. Of 40,000 to 45,000 clones in the sample, 80% to 90% were seen once. The sequenced sample consisted of naive CD4+ T cells sorted from blood. The source of these receptors is a human donor in good health.

The chain carries TRBV4-1 and TRBJ2-6; unclear D gene. Trimming removed 5 bases at V and 3 bases at J, with 8 bases between. The CDR3 contains 14 residues. Per germline, CDR1 MGHRA and CDR2 YSYEKL. The CDR3 sequence: CASSWPGGANVLTF. The CDR3 DNA sequence: TGCGCCAGCAGCTGGCCCGGTGGGGCCAACGTCCTGACTTTC.

This chain connects TRBV18 to TRBJ1-2; D gene unclear. The V gene lost 2 bases and the J gene lost 2 bases, with 9 bases spanning the gap. The CDR3 contains 14 residues. Germline V gene lookup returns CDR1 KGHSH and CDR2 LQKENI. Here the CDR3 reads CASSPFEVNYGYTF. The CDR3 DNA reads TGTGCCAGCTCACCATTTGAGGTAAACTATGGCTACACCTTC.

This chain uses TRBV6-6 with TRBJ1-1; TRBD1 agrees at 7 bases. Per the germline V gene, CDR1 is MNHNY and CDR2 is SVGAGI (reference sequence). After removal of 2 bases from V and 3 bases from J, the junction contained 6 bases not matched to a gene. CDR3 length: 15 amino acids. CDR3 bases: TGTGCCAGCAGTTACACAGGGCAGGGGGACACTGAAGCTTTCTTT. Translating gives CASSYTGQGDTEAFF.

V is TRBV5-1 and J is TRBJ2-3; D remains ambiguous. Germline loops: CDR1 SGHRS, CDR2 YFSETQ. The CDR3 loop spans 15 amino acids. Trimming cost V 2 bases and J 1 base, with 11 bases left between them. CDR3 in DNA: TGCGCCAGCAGCTTAGGTGTGTTAGGCACAGATACGCAGTATTTT. Residues: CASSLGVLGTDTQYF. The entire variable domain, with the rest obtained from reference TRBV5-1 and TRBJ2-3, is as follows: KAGVTQTPRYLIKTRGQQVTLSCSPISGHRSVSWYQQTPGQGLQFLFEYFSETQRNKGNFPGRFSGRQFSNSRSEMNVSTLELGDSALYLCASSLGVLGTDTQYFGPGTRLTVL.

The J gene is TRBJ2-3, the V gene TRBV19; 9 bases are shared with TRBD1. This CDR3 region has 15 residues. Germline trimming cut 4 bases from V and 9 bases from J; bases unmatched to any gene: 11. Per germline, CDR1 LNHDA and CDR2 SQIVND (reference sequence). In DNA form, the CDR3 reads TGTGCCAGTAGTAGTATAACAGGGGGCGCCGAAACGCAGTATTTT. Translation gives CASSSITGGAETQYF.

The chain joins TRBV5-1 to TRBJ2-7; 11 bases are shared with TRBD1. The CDR3 covers 17 residues. The germline V gene has CDR1 SGHRS and CDR2 YFSETQ. The V segment lost 0 bases and the J segment 0 bases; nucleotides outside the gene matches: 5. DNA of the CDR3: TGCGCCAGCAGCTTGGAAAGAGGGACAGGGGGCTCCTACGAGCAGTACTTC. Its protein product is CASSLERGTGGSYEQYF. Complete variable domain (other parts from reference TRBV5-1 and TRBJ2-7): KAGVTQTPRYLIKTRGQQVTLSCSPISGHRSVSWYQQTPGQGLQFLFEYFSETQRNKGNFPGRFSGRQFSNSRSEMNVSTLELGDSALYLCASSLERGTGGSYEQYFGPGTRLTVT.

DNA of the CDR3: TGTGCCAGCTCACCCAGGGATGATACCTTCTCTGGAAACACCATATATTTT. It yields the protein CASSPRDDTFSGNTIYF. The chain has TRBV18 and TRBJ1-3, with a tentative D call TRBD1 (5 bases). The CDR3 has 17 amino acids. V was pared by 3 bases and J by 0 bases, with 15 bases between. Looked up from germline, CDR1 is KGHSH and CDR2 is LQKENI.